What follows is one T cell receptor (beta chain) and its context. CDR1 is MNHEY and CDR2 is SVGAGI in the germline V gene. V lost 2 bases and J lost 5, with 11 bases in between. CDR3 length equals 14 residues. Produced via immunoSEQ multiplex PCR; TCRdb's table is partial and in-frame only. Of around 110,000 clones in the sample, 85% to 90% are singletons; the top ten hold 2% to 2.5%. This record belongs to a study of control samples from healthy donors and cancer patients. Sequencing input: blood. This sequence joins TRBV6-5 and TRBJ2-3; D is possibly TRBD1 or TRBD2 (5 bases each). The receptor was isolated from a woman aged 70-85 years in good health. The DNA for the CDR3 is TGTGCCAGCAGTTACATTTTGGGACGAGATACGCAGTATTTT. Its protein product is CASSYILGRDTQYF.